The 32 T cell receptor beta chains presented below share a single source sample, sequenced in a study of control samples from healthy donors and cancer patients (dated by TCRdb to 2020 to 2022). Library method: the immunoSEQ multiplex PCR assay. The immuneACCESS repertoire file appears here via TCRdb, limited to in-frame rearrangements. These files lack a portion of the clones; in checked studies, under half of the deficit traces to unresolved V genes, and the cause of the others is not known. The sample contains about 180,000 clones, around 90% of them found a single time. Just over 1.4% of the sample rests with the top ten. Input material: blood. Source of these receptors: a man aged 30 to 39 in good health.

The chain employs TRBV29-1 and TRBJ2-6; 7 positions match TRBD2. Trimming at V came to 6 bases and at J to 4 bases, leaving 12 bases not matched to a gene. Germline assignment: CDR1 SQVTM and CDR2 ANQGSEA. The CDR3 loop spans 16 amino acids. This CDR3 reads CSVNGAGALGANVLTF. Written as DNA, the CDR3 is TGCAGCGTAAATGGGGCGGGAGCTTTGGGGGCCAACGTCCTGACTTTC.

This clone has a single count. This specimen includes other DNA sequences encoding the same CDR3. V is TRBV18 and J is TRBJ2-2; D is ambiguous. CDR1 is KGHSH, CDR2 LQKENI, per germline. The V end lost 6 bases, the J end lost 1 base, and 12 bases lay between the germline ends. The CDR3 spans 15 residues. The CDR3 region has the DNA TGTGCCAGCTCCTCGGGCGCCCAGAACACCGGGGAGCTGTTTTTT. Translation: CASSSGAQNTGELFF.

J is TRBJ1-1 and V is TRBV28, with D perhaps matching TRBD1 (6 bases). The CDR3 runs 14 residues. Trimming removed 6 bases from V and 4 bases from J, with 15 bases in between. Per germline, CDR1 MDHEN and CDR2 SYDVKM. CDR3 protein: CASSPLRQVTEAFF. The DNA of the CDR3 is TGTGCCAGCAGCCCTTTGAGACAGGTCACTGAAGCTTTCTTT.

The V call is TRBV7-9, the J call TRBJ2-7; D remains unclear. Germline CDR1 SEHNR, CDR2 FQNEAQ (reference sequence). This CDR3 has 13 amino acids. V lost 7 bases and J 8 bases, leaving 18 bases between the germline ends. The chain's CDR3 is CASTSHVSYQQYF. CDR3 DNA: TGTGCCAGCACCTCACACGTCTCCTATCAGCAGTACTTC.

The J gene is TRBJ2-7, the V gene TRBV4-3; 8 bases are shared with TRBD2. V was pared by 1 base and J by 0 bases, with 8 bases of the junction left unmatched. This CDR3 spans 17 amino acids. Germline V CDR1 and CDR2: LGHNA, YSLEER. CDR3 amino acids: CASSQGVAGGSSYEQYF. The CDR3 DNA is TGCGCCAGCAGCCAAGGAGTGGCGGGGGGTAGCTCCTACGAGCAGTACTTC.

The rearrangement links TRBV27 to TRBJ1-5; 7 positions agree with TRBD1. Trimming cost V 4 bases and J 7 bases; bases outside gene matches: 10. CDR1 MNHEY and CDR2 SMNVEV come from the germline V gene (reference sequence). This CDR3 region has 15 residues. CDR3: CASSSTGVRWQPQHF. The CDR3 DNA is TGTGCCAGCAGTTCCACAGGGGTAAGATGGCAGCCCCAGCATTTT.

The gene calls are TRBV5-1 and TRBJ1-2; TRBD1 matches 7 bases. The V and J ends lost 1 base and 6 bases, in that order; junction bases with no gene match: 6. The CDR3 length is 14 residues. From germline, CDR1 is SGHRS and CDR2 YFSETQ. The CDR3 reads CASSLTGVGDGYTF. CDR3 coding DNA: TGCGCCAGCAGCTTGACAGGGGTGGGCGATGGCTACACCTTC.

The J gene is TRBJ1-4, the V gene TRBV9, with 9 bases fitting TRBD1. CDR1 SGDLS and CDR2 YYNGEE come from the germline V gene. After removal of 3 bases from V and 7 bases from J, the junction contained 4 bases not matched to a gene. CDR3 length: 14 residues. This CDR3 is CASSAQGQGEKLFF. The DNA of the CDR3 is TGTGCCAGCAGCGCCCAGGGACAGGGTGAAAAACTGTTTTTT.

This chain links TRBV9 with TRBJ1-3; unclear D gene. V shed 0 bases and J shed 0 bases, with 7 bases lying between them. From germline, CDR1 is SGDLS and CDR2 YYNGEE. This CDR3 is built from 15 residues. The CDR3 sequence is CASSVEPVSGNTIYF. CDR3 nucleotides: TGTGCCAGCAGCGTAGAACCCGTCTCTGGAAACACCATATATTTT.

J is TRBJ1-5 and V is TRBV27, with TRBD1 identical over 9 bases. V lost 5 bases and J lost 5; bases outside the gene matches: 7. This CDR3 comprises 15 residues. The germline CDR1 and CDR2 sequences are MNHEY and SMNVEV (reference sequence). The CDR3 spells CASSKTGGGDQPQHF. Here the CDR3 DNA reads TGTGCCAGCAGTAAAACAGGGGGCGGAGATCAGCCCCAGCATTTT.

The chain recombines TRBV28 with TRBJ1-6; 7 nucleotides line up with TRBD1. Germline CDR1 is MDHEN and CDR2 is SYDVKM. V lost 6 bases and J lost 5; bases outside the gene matches: 7. This CDR3 contains 15 residues. The CDR3 is CASRHRDSDNSPLHF. The CDR3 region has the DNA TGTGCCAGCAGACACCGGGACAGCGATAATTCACCCCTCCACTTT. Using reference TRBV28 and TRBJ1-6 for the parts outside the CDR3, the full variable domain is DVKVTQSSRYLVKRTGEKVFLECVQDMDHENMFWYRQDPGLGLRLIYFSYDVKMKEKGDIPEGYSVSREKKERFSLILESASTNQTSMYLCASRHRDSDNSPLHFGNGTRLTVT.

The V gene is TRBV7-2, the J gene TRBJ1-6, with D hard to call. The germline V gene encodes CDR1 SGHTA and CDR2 FQGNSA. The CDR3 has 17 residues. Trimming removed 2 bases from V and 5 bases from J, with 16 bases in between. The CDR3, as DNA: TGTGCCAGCAGCTTATATACCCCGCCGCGCGATAATTCACCCCTCCACTTT. This translates into CASSLYTPPRDNSPLHF.

The V gene is TRBV2, the J gene TRBJ1-1; no clear D gene. CDR3 length: 13 amino acids. Germline V lookup: CDR1 SNHLY, CDR2 FYNNEI. V lost 4 bases, J lost 1 base, and 7 bases lay in between. The CDR3 spells CASSVWGNTEAFF. CDR3 nucleotides: TGTGCCAGCAGTGTTTGGGGGAACACTGAAGCTTTCTTT. The full variable domain, with the rest looked up from reference TRBV2 and TRBJ1-1, is EPEVTQTPSHQVTQMGQEVILRCVPISNHLYFYWYRQILGQKVEFLVSFYNNEISEKSEIFDDQFSVERPDGSNFTLKIRSTKLEDSAMYFCASSVWGNTEAFFGQGTRLTVV.

The CDR3 bases are TGCAGTGCTAGTAAAGGGTTAAACTATGGCTACACCTTC. It encodes CSASKGLNYGYTF. The V call is TRBV20-1, the J call TRBJ1-2; D unresolved. This CDR3 is 13 amino acids long. The germline V and J ends were trimmed by 3 bases and 2 bases, with 10 bases remaining between them. Germline-derived CDR1 and CDR2 are DFQATT and SNEGSKA (reference sequence).

The chain couples TRBV20-1 to TRBJ2-5, with D unresolved. The CDR3 sequence is 12 residues long. V lost 3 bases and J 0 bases, leaving 5 bases between the germline ends. CDR1 DFQATT and CDR2 SNEGSKA come from the germline V gene (reference sequence). DNA of the CDR3: TGCAGTGCTAGTGGGGACCAAGAGACCCAGTACTTC. This codes for CSASGDQETQYF.

The chain couples TRBV11-2 to TRBJ2-3; unclear D gene. Trimming shortened V by 5 bases and J by 0 bases, and 9 bases separated the two germline ends. CDR1 and CDR2 (germline): SGHAT, FQNNGV. This CDR3 contains 14 residues. The chain's CDR3 is CASSPVASTDTQYF. The CDR3 DNA follows: TGTGCCAGCAGCCCGGTGGCTAGCACAGATACGCAGTATTTT.

The chain carries TRBV5-4 and TRBJ2-5, with D possibly TRBD1 on 5 matching bases. V lost 0 bases, J lost 3 bases, and 15 bases lay in between. CDR1 is SGHNT, CDR2 YYREEE, per germline (reference sequence). The CDR3 loop spans 16 amino acids. DNA for the CDR3: TGTGCCAGCAGCTTGGGGGGAAAAGACAGAAAAGAGACCCAGTACTTC. It codes for CASSLGGKDRKETQYF.

On this clone itself: Within the sample, other DNA sequences also encode this same CDR3. J is TRBJ2-1 and V is TRBV4-1; D is possibly TRBD2 (5 bases). Germline-derived CDR1 and CDR2 are MGHRA and YSYEKL. The V end lost 0 bases, the J end lost 14 bases, and 14 bases lay between the germline ends. This CDR3 is built from 13 residues. The CDR3 nucleotides are TGCGCCAGCAGCCAAGATCCGGGAATTAGGAAGTTCTTC. Translated: CASSQDPGIRKFF.

The gene calls are TRBV27 and TRBJ1-5; D not resolved. Germline CDR1 MNHEY, CDR2 SMNVEV (reference sequence). The CDR3 consists of 14 residues. V was cut by 6 bases and J by 1 base, with 10 bases left in between. CDR3 sequence (DNA): TGTGCCAGCAGCTACCTCGGGAGCAATCAGCCCCAGCATTTT. Translated, it gives CASSYLGSNQPQHF.

The V call is TRBV5-5, the J call TRBJ2-2; D ambiguous. CDR1 is SGHKS, CDR2 YYEKEE, per germline (reference sequence). Deletions cut 0 bases from V and 5 bases from J, with 5 bases between. The CDR3 totals 13 residues. CDR3 loop: CASSLAPTGELFF. CDR3 nucleotides: TGTGCCAGCAGCTTGGCCCCTACCGGGGAGCTGTTTTTT.

The chain has TRBV2 and TRBJ1-5; D not certain. V was clipped by 7 bases and J by 4 bases, with 14 bases between them. This CDR3 has 14 amino acids. CDR1 and CDR2 from the germline V gene are SNHLY and FYNNEI. The DNA for the CDR3 is TGTGCCAGCAATCCCGGACGGCGGAATCAGCCCCAGCATTTT. Translation: CASNPGRRNQPQHF.

On this clone itself: Within the sample, other DNA sequences also encode this same CDR3. The rearrangement joins TRBV27 to TRBJ2-7; 10 bases map to TRBD1. This CDR3 region has 14 residues. The J segment lost 2 bases and the V segment lost 3 bases, leaving 1 base of the junction unmatched. In germline, CDR1 is MNHEY, CDR2 SMNVEV (reference sequence). CDR3 loop: CASSLGQGPYEQYF. CDR3 nucleotide sequence: TGTGCCAGCAGTTTGGGACAGGGGCCCTACGAGCAGTACTTC.

Regarding this clone: An end of the junction differs from the germline gene, which may be a read error. The chain joins TRBV20-1 to TRBJ1-1; unclear D gene. This CDR3 comprises 12 residues. Per germline, CDR1 DFQATT and CDR2 SNEGSKA (reference sequence). The CDR3 reads CSASIGNTKAFF. Here the CDR3 DNA reads TGCAGTGCTAGTATAGGTAACACTAAAGCTTTCTTT.

The CDR3 DNA reads TGTGCCACCAGCAGAGTGGAAGCCTGGGGAGATACGCAGTATTTT. This encodes CATSRVEAWGDTQYF. This sequence joins TRBV15 and TRBJ2-3, with D uncertain. V was clipped by 1 base and J by 5 bases, with 13 bases between them. Germline V CDR1 and CDR2: LNHNV, YYDKDF (reference sequence). The CDR3 consists of 15 residues.

V usage is TRBV6-6 and J usage is TRBJ1-6; D not resolved. The CDR3 has 16 amino acids. V was cut by 3 bases and J by 0 bases, with 9 bases left in between. The V gene's germline CDR1 is MNHNY and CDR2 SVGAGI (reference sequence). CDR3 sequence (DNA): TGTGCCAGCAGTTATCTCCGGACCTCCTATAATTCACCCCTCCACTTT. It codes for CASSYLRTSYNSPLHF.

This clone showed up just a few times. The chain combines TRBV2 with TRBJ1-4, with 9 bases lining up with TRBD1. Germline V gene data show CDR1 as SNHLY and CDR2 as FYNNEI. The ends lost 6 bases at V and 6 bases at J; junction bases unmatched: 11. CDR3 size: 16 residues. The CDR3 DNA reads as TGTGCCAGCAGGGCGGGTTTTCGGGACAGGGATGAAAAACTGTTTTTT. The encoded protein is CASRAGFRDRDEKLFF.

The rearrangement joins TRBV7-9 to TRBJ1-5; weak D call: TRBD1 (5 bases). Germline CDR1 is SEHNR and CDR2 is FQNEAQ (reference sequence). This CDR3 is built from 17 residues. V was clipped by 2 bases and J by 6 bases, with 20 bases between them. The CDR3 here is CASSLPGDGGLSQPQHF. The CDR3 DNA sequence: TGTGCCAGCAGCTTACCCGGGGACGGAGGGCTCTCTCAGCCCCAGCATTTT.

CDR3 DNA sequence: TGTGCCAGCAGTTTAAGGGGTTACAATCAGCCCCAGCATTTT. Protein product: CASSLRGYNQPQHF. The chain couples TRBV28 to TRBJ1-5; a possible D gene is TRBD1 (5 bases). Germline loops: CDR1 MDHEN, CDR2 SYDVKM. Between the trimmed V and J ends, which lost 2 bases and 3 bases, there was a span of 8 bases. The CDR3 length is 14 residues.

The V call is TRBV3-1 (or the pseudogene TRBV3-2), the J call TRBJ1-1, with TRBD1 matching over 8 bases. Germline trimming cut 0 bases from V and 8 bases from J; bases unmatched to any gene: 2. The CDR3 sequence is 13 residues long. Germline assignment: CDR1 LGHDT and CDR2 YNNKEL (reference sequence). The CDR3 sequence is CASSQEAGGEAFF. CDR3 nucleotides: TGTGCCAGCAGCCAAGAGGCAGGGGGCGAAGCTTTCTTT.

V is TRBV18 and J is TRBJ1-4; D uncertain. V dropped 1 base and J dropped 0 bases, with 3 bases sitting between them. Germline V lookup: CDR1 KGHSH, CDR2 LQKENI. CDR3 length: 14 residues. The CDR3 nucleotides read TGTGCCAGCTCACCACGGGCAACTAATGAAAAACTGTTTTTT. It specifies CASSPRATNEKLFF.

The chain joins TRBV5-6 to TRBJ1-1; weak D call: TRBD1 (5 bases). The V gene lost 2 bases and the J gene lost 6 bases, with 17 bases spanning the gap. Germline loops: CDR1 SGHDT, CDR2 YYEEEE. The CDR3 spans 15 residues. CDR3 loop: CASSFLGNWGAEAFF. The CDR3 region has the DNA TGTGCCAGCAGCTTCCTCGGGAACTGGGGCGCTGAAGCTTTCTTT.

V and J are TRBV7-9 and TRBJ2-5; D perhaps matches TRBD1 (6 bases). The germline V gene encodes CDR1 SEHNR and CDR2 FQNEAQ (reference sequence). There are 14 residues in the CDR3. The ends were cut back, 6 bases at V and 1 base at J, with 12 bases in the middle. CDR3 bases: TGTGCCAGCAGTAGTGGACAGTCCCAAGAGACCCAGTACTTC. Its protein is CASSSGQSQETQYF.